This T cell receptor (beta chain) was sequenced during a study of blood T cell repertoires in COVID-19. This CDR3 contains 13 residues. The germline V gene has CDR1 SGHRS and CDR2 YFSETQ. The V gene lost 2 bases and the J gene lost 2 bases, with 5 bases spanning the gap. The method was immunoSEQ multiplex PCR; TCRdb's version includes in-frame clones alone and lacks a portion of them. The sample lists 350,000 to 450,000 clones; 70% to 90% were seen once. Patients of the Seattle cohort, enrolled during active infection, were followed longitudinally. The sequence came from a woman aged 55-69 years with COVID-19, enrolled during active disease. The sample taken for sequencing was peripheral blood. The chain has TRBV5-1 and TRBJ1-5; the D is unclear. CDR3 sequence: CASSFEGNQPQHF. The CDR3 DNA reads as TGCGCCAGCAGCTTCGAGGGCAATCAGCCCCAGCATTTT.